The 30 T cell receptor beta chains below come from one sample, sequenced in a study of cytomegalovirus exposure and HLA in healthy donors. Here immunoSEQ multiplex PCR was the method, and the copy in TCRdb shows in-frame clones only, minus some. This table holds roughly 43,000 clones, about 94% found once. The source material was PBMCs. These receptors came from a man younger than 35 in good health and CMV-seronegative.

The chain carries TRBV7-3 and TRBJ2-2; 9 bases map to TRBD1. The V gene end was trimmed by 4 bases and the J gene end by 6 bases; junction bases not matched to a gene: 12. Germline CDR1 is SGHTA and CDR2 is FQGTGA. CDR3 length: 17 amino acids. The CDR3 sequence is CASSSQPTGTGSGELFF. In nucleotides, the CDR3 is TGTGCCAGCAGCTCCCAACCGACAGGGACAGGGTCCGGGGAGCTGTTTTTT. Supplemented by reference TRBV7-3 and TRBJ2-2, the full variable domain reads GAGVSQTPSNKVTEKGKYVELRCDPISGHTALYWYRQSLGQGPEFLIYFQGTGAADDSGLPNDRFFAVRPEGSVSTLKIQRTERGDSAVYLCASSSQPTGTGSGELFFGEGSRLTVL.

The V gene is TRBV5-1, the J gene TRBJ1-5, with 7 bases identical to TRBD1. J lost 4 bases, V lost 0 bases, and 4 bases had no gene match. Per the germline V gene, CDR1 is SGHRS and CDR2 is YFSETQ. The CDR3 has 15 amino acids. CDR3 sequence (DNA): TGCGCCAGCAGCTTGGTAGGGGGCAGGAATCAGCCCCAGCATTTT. Its translation is CASSLVGGRNQPQHF.

This clone was recorded a few times. The chain employs TRBV18 and TRBJ1-4, with TRBD1 identical over 7 bases. The length of the CDR3 is 15 residues. CDR1 and CDR2 (germline): KGHSH, LQKENI. The junction had 4 bases not matched to a gene; V was cut back by 2 bases and J by 4 bases. CDR3 amino acids: CASSPEQGLNEKLFF. The CDR3 nucleotides are TGTGCCAGCTCACCAGAACAGGGGCTTAATGAAAAACTGTTTTTT.

This clone was observed once. The gene calls are TRBV18 and TRBJ1-5, with 11 bases lining up with TRBD1. CDR3 length: 15 residues. CDR1 is KGHSH, CDR2 LQKENI, per germline. V shed 5 bases, J shed 6 bases, and the junction held 6 bases outside the gene matches. The CDR3 loop is CASSSGQGVAQPQHF. In DNA, the CDR3 is TGTGCCAGCTCATCGGGACAGGGGGTAGCTCAGCCCCAGCATTTT.

This clone was seen a single time. The V gene is TRBV27, the J gene TRBJ2-3; D perhaps matches TRBD2 (6 bases). This CDR3 is 15 amino acids long. The germline gives CDR1 MNHEY, CDR2 SMNVEV (reference sequence). Trimming pared 3 bases from V and 4 bases from J, leaving 14 bases between. The CDR3 spells CASSFWGERSDTQYF. CDR3 coding DNA: TGTGCCAGCAGTTTTTGGGGGGAGCGTTCAGATACGCAGTATTTT.

This sequence joins TRBV6-4 and TRBJ2-1; tentatively, D is TRBD2 (7 bases). V lost 2 bases and J lost 6, with 14 bases in between. Germline CDR1 reads MRHNA; CDR2 reads SNTAGT. The CDR3 is 15 residues long. CDR3 DNA: TGTGCCAGCAGTGACGGGGGGGGGCCTCTCAATGAGCAGTTCTTC. Its protein is CASSDGGGPLNEQFF.

This clone appeared a single time. The V and J genes are TRBV4-2 and TRBJ2-2; D gene ambiguous. Germline CDR1 LGHNA, CDR2 YNFKEQ. CDR3 length: 14 amino acids. Trimming cost V 3 bases and J 3 bases, with 8 bases left between them. CDR3 amino acids: CASSHTEDTGELFF. Written as DNA, the CDR3 is TGTGCCAGCAGCCACACAGAAGACACCGGGGAGCTGTTTTTT.

The rearrangement links TRBV4-3 to TRBJ1-6; no definite D call. With 0 bases removed from V and 10 bases from J, the gap between germline ends came to 7 bases. CDR1 and CDR2 from the germline V gene are LGHNA and YSLEER. The CDR3 has 13 amino acids. As DNA, the CDR3 is TGCGCCAGCAGCCAAGATCACGAGTCACCCCTCCACTTT. Residues: CASSQDHESPLHF.

CDR3 protein: CASSVSSGGQYNEQFF. The CDR3 DNA reads TGTGCCAGCAGCGTGTCTTCGGGGGGGCAGTACAATGAGCAGTTCTTC. The chain couples TRBV9 to TRBJ2-1, with 8 bases lining up with TRBD2. The CDR3 runs to 16 residues. Germline V lookup: CDR1 SGDLS, CDR2 YYNGEE. The J segment lost 4 bases and the V segment lost 2 bases, leaving 8 bases of the junction unmatched. The whole variable domain, remainder taken from reference TRBV9 and TRBJ2-1, is DSGVTQTPKHLITATGQRVTLRCSPRSGDLSVYWYQQSLDQGLQFLIQYYNGEERAKGNILERFSAQQFPDLHSELNLSSLELGDSALYFCASSVSSGGQYNEQFFGPGTRLTVL.

V is TRBV29-1 and J is TRBJ2-3; weak D call: TRBD2 (5 bases). CDR3 length: 13 residues. CDR1 is SQVTM, CDR2 ANQGSEA, per germline. V shed 7 bases and J shed 3 bases, with 14 bases lying between them. The CDR3 DNA reads TGCAGCGCCTCGGTCGGGGTTACAGATACGCAGTATTTT. Encoded protein: CSASVGVTDTQYF.

The chain recombines TRBV29-1 with TRBJ2-1, with D maybe TRBD2 (6 bases). Germline V gene data show CDR1 as SQVTM and CDR2 as ANQGSEA. V lost 6 bases to trimming and J lost 0 bases, with 12 bases between them. The CDR3 is made up of 14 amino acids. The CDR3 is CSVKDYPSYNEQFF. CDR3 sequence (DNA): TGCAGCGTCAAGGACTATCCCTCCTACAATGAGCAGTTCTTC.

The J gene is TRBJ2-7, the V gene TRBV11-2; 8 nucleotides line up with TRBD2. Trimming cost V 3 bases and J 3 bases; bases outside gene matches: 7. This CDR3 region has 15 residues. The germline CDR1 and CDR2 sequences are SGHAT and FQNNGV. CDR3 amino acids: CASSLISGAIYEQYF. CDR3 nucleotide sequence: TGTGCCAGCAGCTTGATTAGCGGGGCGATCTACGAGCAGTACTTC. Drawing the rest from reference TRBV11-2 and TRBJ2-7, the complete variable domain is EAGVAQSPRYKIIEKRQSVAFWCNPISGHATLYWYQQILGQGPKLLIQFQNNGVVDDSQLPKDRFSAERLKGVDSTLKIQPAKLEDSAVYLCASSLISGAIYEQYFGPGTRLTVT.

The chain recombines TRBV6-4 with TRBJ1-3; D might be TRBD1 (5 bases). The CDR3 consists of 16 residues. From germline, CDR1 is MRHNA and CDR2 SNTAGT. V lost 6 bases and J lost 0, with 15 bases in between. CDR3 in DNA: TGTGCCAGCAGGACCCGGGGGTGTTTCTCTGGAAACACCATATATTTT. The encoded protein is CASRTRGCFSGNTIYF.

The genes are TRBV7-3 and TRBJ2-1; the match to TRBD2 covers 13 bases. Germline V CDR1 and CDR2: SGHTA, FQGTGA. The CDR3 totals 18 residues. Losses at the gene ends were 5 bases for V and 2 bases for J; bases not matched to a gene: 9. CDR3 sequence: CASSAIGTSGTTYNEQFF. CDR3 in DNA: TGTGCCAGCAGCGCCATCGGGACTAGCGGGACAACCTACAATGAGCAGTTCTTC.

This clone was found a few times. The rearrangement uses TRBV5-8 and TRBJ2-3, with a possible D match to TRBD1 (5 bases). Germline values: CDR1 SGHTS, CDR2 YDEGEE. CDR3 length: 14 residues. V dropped 5 bases and J dropped 3 bases, with 13 bases sitting between them. The CDR3 sequence is CASRWPKGTDTQYF. The CDR3 DNA reads TGTGCCAGCAGGTGGCCGAAGGGGACAGATACGCAGTATTTT.

The CDR3 loop is CASSFLPGQSQETQYF. The CDR3 DNA sequence: TGCGCCAGCAGCTTCCTCCCAGGACAGTCCCAAGAGACCCAGTACTTC. This rearrangement joins TRBV5-1 to TRBJ2-5; the D gene is possibly TRBD1 (6 bases). CDR3 length: 16 residues. Germline lookup yields CDR1 SGHRS and CDR2 YFSETQ. V lost 2 bases and J 1 base, leaving 15 bases between the germline ends. Full variable domain (outside the CDR3, taken from reference TRBV5-1 and TRBJ2-5): KAGVTQTPRYLIKTRGQQVTLSCSPISGHRSVSWYQQTPGQGLQFLFEYFSETQRNKGNFPGRFSGRQFSNSRSEMNVSTLELGDSALYLCASSFLPGQSQETQYFGPGTRLLVL.

In nucleotides, the CDR3 is TGTGCCAGCAGCTTGAGGTTTCAGCGGGAGAGATACGAGCAGTACTTC. Translation gives CASSLRFQRERYEQYF. This chain connects TRBV5-5 to TRBJ2-7; 8 bases align to TRBD2. Germline CDR1 reads SGHKS; CDR2 reads YYEKEE (reference sequence). This CDR3 contains 16 residues. The J segment lost 4 bases and the V segment lost 1 base, leaving 10 bases of the junction unmatched.

A single count supports this clone. The rearrangement uses TRBV2 and TRBJ2-7; 7 nucleotides agree with TRBD2. The CDR3 consists of 15 residues. V lost 6 bases, J lost 2 bases, and 10 bases stayed unmatched. Per the germline V gene, CDR1 is SNHLY and CDR2 is FYNNEI. In DNA, the CDR3 is TGTGCCAGCAGCCTTGGTGGGGGGGGAGCCTACGAGCAGTACTTC. The encoded protein is CASSLGGGGAYEQYF. The full variable domain, with the rest looked up from reference TRBV2 and TRBJ2-7, is EPEVTQTPSHQVTQMGQEVILRCVPISNHLYFYWYRQILGQKVEFLVSFYNNEISEKSEIFDDQFSVERPDGSNFTLKIRSTKLEDSAMYFCASSLGGGGAYEQYFGPGTRLTVT.

The chain couples TRBV7-9 to TRBJ2-1; D is unresolved. The CDR3 is made up of 10 amino acids. CDR1 is SEHNR, CDR2 FQNEAQ, per germline (reference sequence). V lost 7 bases, J lost 7 bases, and 5 bases lay in between. The CDR3 reads CASILNEQFF. The DNA for the CDR3 is TGTGCCAGCATCCTAAATGAGCAGTTCTTC.

V and J are TRBV29-1 and TRBJ2-5; TRBD1 agrees at 7 bases. CDR1 and CDR2 (germline): SQVTM, ANQGSEA. This CDR3 comprises 13 residues. Trimming removed 4 bases from V and 4 bases from J; junction bases left unmatched: 6. CDR3 DNA sequence: TGCAGCGTTGTTAAGACAGGGAGAGAGACCCAGTACTTC. Translating it yields CSVVKTGRETQYF.

The rearrangement links TRBV19 to TRBJ1-4; D is perhaps TRBD1 (5 bases). V was trimmed by 1 base and J by 1 base, leaving 7 bases between them. The CDR3 has 15 amino acids. Germline CDR1 and CDR2: LNHDA and SQIVND (reference sequence). Here the CDR3 DNA reads TGTGCCAGTAGTATAGGGGACTTAACTAATGAAAAACTGTTTTTT. Its translation: CASSIGDLTNEKLFF.

J is TRBJ2-3 and V is TRBV4-1, with TRBD2 matching 12 bases. The germline gives CDR1 MGHRA, CDR2 YSYEKL. Trimming at V came to 4 bases and at J to 3 bases, leaving 11 bases not matched to a gene. The length of the CDR3 is 18 residues. The CDR3 is CASSPGRTSGIGTDTQYF. CDR3 bases: TGCGCCAGCAGCCCCGGCCGGACTAGCGGGATAGGAACAGATACGCAGTATTTT.

The V call is TRBV25-1, the J call TRBJ2-3; possibly TRBD1 for D (6 bases). The CDR3 length is 11 residues. V gave up 10 bases and J gave up 2 bases, with 7 bases separating them. Germline CDR1 is MGHDK and CDR2 is SYGVNS. CDR3 in amino acids: CATGATDTQYF. The CDR3, as DNA: TGTGCCACAGGGGCCACAGATACGCAGTATTTT. Using reference TRBV25-1 and TRBJ2-3 for the parts outside the CDR3, the full variable domain is EADIYQTPRYLVIGTGKKITLECSQTMGHDKMYWYQQDPGMELHLIHYSYGVNSTEKGDLSSESTVSRIRTEHFPLTLESARPSHTSQYLCATGATDTQYFGPGTRLTVL.

For the CDR3, the DNA is TGTGCCAGCAGCCCGAACAGGGGAACTAATGAAAAACTGTTTTTT. Encoded protein: CASSPNRGTNEKLFF. The rearrangement uses TRBV7-9 and TRBJ1-4, with TRBD1 matching over 7 bases. This CDR3 comprises 15 residues. V gave up 5 bases and J gave up 1 base; unmatched junction bases: 4. Germline loops: CDR1 SEHNR, CDR2 FQNEAQ (reference sequence).

The chain carries TRBV2 and TRBJ2-7; TRBD2 might be the D (5 bases). CDR3 length: 15 amino acids. Germline values: CDR1 SNHLY, CDR2 FYNNEI. Deletions cut 7 bases from V and 6 bases from J, with 22 bases between. The CDR3 spells CASTVARSLSGEQYF. CDR3 in DNA: TGTGCCAGCACGGTAGCGCGGTCCCTATCTGGCGAGCAGTACTTC. The whole variable domain, remainder taken from reference TRBV2 and TRBJ2-7, is EPEVTQTPSHQVTQMGQEVILRCVPISNHLYFYWYRQILGQKVEFLVSFYNNEISEKSEIFDDQFSVERPDGSNFTLKIRSTKLEDSAMYFCASTVARSLSGEQYFGPGTRLTVT.

V is TRBV2 and J is TRBJ2-7, with 12 bases identical to TRBD1. The ends lost 6 bases at V and 5 bases at J; junction bases unmatched: 5. Germline CDR1 SNHLY, CDR2 FYNNEI. CDR3 length: 14 amino acids. The CDR3 here is CASRPGTGGHEQYF. The CDR3 DNA follows: TGTGCCAGCAGACCCGGGACAGGGGGCCACGAGCAGTACTTC.

The J gene is TRBJ2-5, the V gene TRBV5-1; D is possibly TRBD2 (6 bases). Germline V gene lookup returns CDR1 SGHRS and CDR2 YFSETQ. V gave up 4 bases and J gave up 4 bases, with 14 bases separating them. The CDR3 spans 14 residues. CDR3 amino acids: CASSPLWGGETQYF. Here the CDR3 DNA reads TGCGCCAGCAGCCCGCTCTGGGGAGGAGAGACCCAGTACTTC. Full variable domain (remainder filled in from reference TRBV5-1 and TRBJ2-5): KAGVTQTPRYLIKTRGQQVTLSCSPISGHRSVSWYQQTPGQGLQFLFEYFSETQRNKGNFPGRFSGRQFSNSRSEMNVSTLELGDSALYLCASSPLWGGETQYFGPGTRLLVL.

This chain connects TRBV21-1 to TRBJ1-5; the DNA was not used to check the table's D call, TRBD1. TRBV21-1 is labeled a pseudogene. The CDR3 is 14 amino acids. DNA of the CDR3: TGTGCCAGCGGAGTCAGGGGTTGCAATCAGCCCCAGCATTTT. Translating it yields CASGVRGCNQPQHF.

This rearrangement joins TRBV7-9 to TRBJ2-5, with D unclear. The germline CDR1 and CDR2 sequences are SEHNR and FQNEAQ (reference sequence). V lost 5 bases and J lost 3, with 13 bases in between. This CDR3 comprises 14 residues. This CDR3 reads CASSRGQFEETQYF. DNA of the CDR3: TGTGCCAGCAGCCGAGGTCAGTTTGAAGAGACCCAGTACTTC.

The chain joins TRBV7-2 to TRBJ1-2; D might be TRBD1 (6 bases). V lost 4 bases and J 8 bases, leaving 14 bases between the germline ends. CDR3 length: 13 residues. Germline V gene lookup returns CDR1 SGHTA and CDR2 FQGNSA. The CDR3 sequence is CASSSTGPLGYTF. DNA of the CDR3: TGTGCCAGCAGCTCAACAGGGCCTCTAGGCTACACCTTC.